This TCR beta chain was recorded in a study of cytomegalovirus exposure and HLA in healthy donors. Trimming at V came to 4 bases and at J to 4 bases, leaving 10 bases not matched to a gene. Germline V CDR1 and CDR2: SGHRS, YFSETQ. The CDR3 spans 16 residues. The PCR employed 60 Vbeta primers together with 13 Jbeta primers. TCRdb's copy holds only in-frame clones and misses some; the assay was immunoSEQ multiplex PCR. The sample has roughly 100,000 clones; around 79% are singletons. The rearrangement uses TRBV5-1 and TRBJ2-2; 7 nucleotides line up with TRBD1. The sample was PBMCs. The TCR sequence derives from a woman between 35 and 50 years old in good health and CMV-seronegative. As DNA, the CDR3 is TGCGCCAGCAGCACCCGGACAGGTTTCTTCACCGGGGAGCTGTTTTTT. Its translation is CASSTRTGFFTGELFF.